The clone carrying this T cell receptor beta chain was detected ten times or more. Its antigen is not known. This entry belongs to a study of Graves' ophthalmopathy and Graves' hyperthyroidism. Germline CDR1 reads PRHDT; CDR2 reads FYEKMQ (reference sequence). The CDR3 runs to 15 residues. The junction had 7 bases not matched to a gene; V was cut back by 5 bases and J by 8 bases. Regarding the study as a whole: Built on 13 signatures, a model told ophthalmopathy apart from stable hyperthyroidism with approximately 91% sensitivity and 75% to 82% specificity. Blood contained most expanded thyroid clonotypes exceeding 0.001 frequency.

The authors amplified TCR beta CDR3 regions from RNA transcripts. Scientists carried out first-round RT-PCR using HTBI primers and then a second-round multiplex PCR. Via MiXCR, TCRdb re-called the multiplex PCR reads, giving one row per CDR3 protein. This sample has 680,000 or so distinct CDR3 sequences, with over 20% found just once. Hyperthyroidism was considered stable when no ophthalmopathy appeared within 18 months of follow-up. Newly diagnosed hyperthyroidism donors, aged 18 to 65, duration under 2 months. Sequenced sample: peripheral blood. The TCR was taken from a woman in her late teens or twenties with stable Graves' hyperthyroidism. Some clones in this sample may be carry-over from other donors' samples. The genes are TRBV13 and TRBJ2-4; the match to TRBD2 covers 12 bases. CDR3 sequence: CASSHRTSGIDIQYF. Here the CDR3 DNA reads TGTGCCAGCAGCCATAGGACTAGCGGGATTGACATTCAGTACTTC.